The next 15 T cell receptor beta chains were all read from a single sample in a study of prognosis after radiotherapy for stage I lung cancer. Researchers used two-round multiplex PCR to amplify TCR beta CDR3 starting from genomic DNA. Primers specific to each TRBV and TRBJ gene drove first-round PCR. From the multiplex PCR reads, TCRdb called clonotypes with MiXCR, one entry per CDR3 protein. The sample contains roughly 29,000 distinct CDR3 sequences, roughly 30% of which appear only once. The sequenced sample was PBMCs, obtained before or after stereotactic body radiation therapy (not recorded which). The receptor set was obtained from a donor aged 50 or older with non-small cell lung cancer.

By share of the sample, this clonotype is medium-sized. J is TRBJ2-1 and V is TRBV27; either TRBD1 or TRBD2 may supply D (6 bases each). CDR3 length: 15 residues. Germline V gene data show CDR1 as MNHEY and CDR2 as SMNVEV (reference sequence). Trimming removed 8 bases at V and 7 bases at J, with 21 bases between. Here the CDR3 reads CASEPMGGARNEQFF. The DNA of the CDR3 is TGTGCCAGCGAACCTATGGGGGGCGCCCGGAATGAGCAGTTCTTC.

Concerning this clonotype itself: A read error may be the cause here, since a much bigger clone is one base away. The chain recombines TRBV7-8 with TRBJ2-5; TRBD2 might be the D (6 bases). The germline V gene has CDR1 SGHVS and CDR2 FQNEAQ. The CDR3 contains 14 residues. CDR3 loop: CASSSGGLQENQYF. CDR3 DNA sequence: TGTGCCAGCAGCTCCGGGGGACTCCAAGAGAACCAGTACTTC.

This clonotype was recorded many times. V is TRBV27 and J is TRBJ1-1, with 7 bases aligning to TRBD1. CDR3 length: 15 amino acids. V was pared by 5 bases and J by 4 bases, with 10 bases of the junction left unmatched. CDR1 and CDR2 (germline): MNHEY, SMNVEV (reference sequence). CDR3 in DNA: TGTGCCAGCAGTCCTACAGGGGACTTCGGCACTGAAGCTTTCTTT. This gives the protein CASSPTGDFGTEAFF.

At least ten counts were recorded for this clonotype. CDR3 nucleotide sequence: TGTGCCAGCAGTGTAACAGGGCCCCTCCTCGAGCAGTACTTC. Protein product: CASSVTGPLLEQYF. The genes are TRBV2 and TRBJ2-7; D perhaps matches TRBD1 (6 bases). Trimming shortened V by 4 bases and J by 6 bases, and 16 bases separated the two germline ends. The CDR3 is 14 amino acids. Germline V lookup: CDR1 SNHLY, CDR2 FYNNEI.

This clonotype was recorded many times. J is TRBJ1-2 and V is TRBV18; 7 bases line up with TRBD1. The length of the CDR3 is 15 residues. Per germline, CDR1 KGHSH and CDR2 LQKENI. Germline trimming cut 1 base from V and 1 base from J; bases unmatched to any gene: 3. CDR3 sequence reads: CASSPQRGHNYGYTF. CDR3 nucleotide sequence: TGTGCCAGCTCACCACAGAGGGGGCATAACTATGGCTACACCTTC.

This clonotype is judged medium-sized (0.01 to 0.1%). The chain is built from TRBV6-1 and TRBJ2-3, with 8 bases matching TRBD2. The CDR3 is made up of 16 amino acids. Per germline, CDR1 MNHNS and CDR2 SASEGT. V was pared by 5 bases and J by 0 bases, with 7 bases of the junction left unmatched. CDR3 coding DNA: TGTGCCAGCAGTCCGGGCACTAGCGGTAGCACAGATACGCAGTATTTT. Encoded protein: CASSPGTSGSTDTQYF.

This clonotype was seen repeatedly, ten times or more. The chain recombines TRBV20-1 with TRBJ1-2, with 7 nucleotides matching TRBD1. The germline CDR1 and CDR2 sequences are DFQATT and SNEGSKA (reference sequence). The CDR3 consists of 12 residues. The J segment lost 7 bases and the V segment lost 2 bases, leaving 4 bases of the junction unmatched. CDR3 sequence (DNA): TGCAGTGCTAGACCAGGGGGTTTTGGCTACACCTTC. It yields the protein CSARPGGFGYTF.

In its sample, this clonotype was seen many times. V usage is TRBV6-1 and J usage is TRBJ2-5; 8 positions match TRBD1. The CDR3 has 12 amino acids. Looked up from germline, CDR1 is MNHNS and CDR2 is SASEGT. Trimming cost V 7 bases and J 5 bases; bases outside gene matches: 3. CDR3 protein: CASKRQGETQYF. The CDR3 DNA reads TGTGCCAGCAAAAGACAGGGGGAGACCCAGTACTTC.

Worth noting for this clonotype: Only one base separates this from a far larger clonotype, so it likely reflects a read error. The chain is built from TRBV11-1 and TRBJ2-1; 8 bases fit TRBD1. Germline loops: CDR1 SGHAT, CDR2 FQDESV (reference sequence). The ends lost 5 bases at V and 4 bases at J; junction bases unmatched: 7. The length of the CDR3 is 15 residues. The CDR3 DNA reads as TGTGCCAGCAGCCCGCCGGGACAGGTGTACAATGAGCAGTTCTTC. Amino acids: CASSPPGQVYNEQFF.

Concerning this clonotype: A read error is likely here: a far larger clone is one base away. The chain joins TRBV6-1 to TRBJ2-7; D might be TRBD1 (6 bases). V gave up 5 bases and J gave up 3 bases, with 14 bases separating them. Per germline, CDR1 MNHNS and CDR2 SASEGT. This CDR3 is built from 14 residues. This chain's CDR3 is CASSWGQGCYEQYF. The DNA for the CDR3 is TGTGCCAGCAGTTGGGGGCAGGGGTGCTACGAGCAGTACTTC.

In its sample, this clonotype was seen many times. The rearrangement links TRBV7-2 to TRBJ1-5, with D perhaps matching TRBD1 (5 bases). CDR3 length: 15 residues. Trimming stripped 1 base from V and 6 bases from J, with 13 bases between. CDR1 and CDR2 (germline): SGHTA, FQGNSA. Written as DNA, the CDR3 is TGTGCCAGCAGCTTAGTTTGGGACTCGGGTCAGCCCCAGCATTTT. This translates into CASSLVWDSGQPQHF.

V and J are TRBV6-2 or TRBV6-3 and TRBJ2-7; 10 bases fit TRBD1. This CDR3 is built from 18 residues. Germline-derived CDR1 and CDR2 are MNHEY and SVGEGT. The V gene end was trimmed by 5 bases and the J gene end by 0 bases; junction bases not matched to a gene: 13. CDR3 nucleotides: TGTGCCAGCAGTGAAAGAGATCTCCGGACAGGGGGCTCCTACGAGCAGTACTTC. As protein: CASSERDLRTGGSYEQYF.

In this sample, this clonotype turned up a few times. A much larger clone differs by one base, so this may be a read error. CDR3 sequence: CASGGQGGEKLFF. The CDR3 DNA reads TGTGCCAGCGGTGGGCAGGGTGGCGAAAAACTGTTTTTT. The chain carries TRBV2 and TRBJ1-4; possible D gene TRBD1, 5 bases. Trimming took 8 bases from V and 8 from J, leaving 15 bases between them. Germline CDR1 SNHLY, CDR2 FYNNEI. CDR3 length: 13 amino acids.

This clonotype was observed many times. CDR3 amino acids: CASSLGPSGGPRRETQYF. The CDR3 nucleotides are TGTGCCAGCAGCTTGGGTCCTAGCGGGGGGCCCCGCCGAGAGACCCAGTACTTC. The V call is TRBV5-5, the J call TRBJ2-5; 11 bases map to TRBD2. The V gene's germline CDR1 is SGHKS and CDR2 YYEKEE (reference sequence). The V and J ends lost 0 bases and 4 bases, in that order; junction bases with no gene match: 11. There are 18 residues in the CDR3.

In this sample, this clonotype turned up many times. This chain uses TRBV6-9 with TRBJ2-7; D possibly corresponds to TRBD1 (5 bases). This CDR3 has 15 amino acids. Trimming shortened V by 3 bases and J by 1 base, and 13 bases separated the two germline ends. Germline loops: CDR1 MNHGY, CDR2 SVAAGI. The CDR3 loop reads CASSYSSQASYEQYF. CDR3 nucleotide sequence: TGTGCCAGCAGTTACTCTTCACAGGCTTCCTACGAGCAGTACTTC.